A single sample is the source of the 32 T cell receptor beta chains below, sequenced in a study of graft-versus-host responses after intestinal transplantation. This table comes from immunoSEQ multiplex PCR, and its TCRdb copy is limited to in-frame clones, with some not included. The sample has about 110,000 clones, around nine tenths seen once. Their antigens remain unidentified. The source material was unstimulated CD4+ T cells sorted from spleen or lymph node cells, sampled before transplant. Every receptor here comes from a human donor who was the organ donor for an intestinal transplant.

The CDR3 sequence: CASSQLAVQETQYF. The CDR3 nucleotides read TGCGCCAGCAGCCAACTCGCGGTCCAAGAGACCCAGTACTTC. The chain has TRBV4-1 and TRBJ2-5; unclear D gene. CDR3 size: 14 residues. V was pared by 2 bases and J by 1 base, with 8 bases between. Looked up from germline, CDR1 is MGHRA and CDR2 is YSYEKL.

This rearrangement joins TRBV4-1 to TRBJ2-5; 9 bases line up with TRBD1. V lost 1 base, J lost 5 bases, and 8 bases stayed unmatched. The CDR3 has 16 amino acids. Germline CDR1 is MGHRA and CDR2 is YSYEKL. The CDR3 protein is CASSQGLRDRDETQYF. In DNA, the CDR3 is TGCGCCAGCAGCCAAGGACTCCGGGACAGGGACGAGACCCAGTACTTC.

The chain combines TRBV10-3 with TRBJ2-5, with D unresolved. Trimming removed 8 bases at V and 3 bases at J, with 10 bases between. This CDR3 is built from 12 residues. The germline V gene encodes CDR1 ENHRY and CDR2 SYGVKD. The CDR3 DNA reads TGTGCCATCGGTGCGGCGGAAGAGACCCAGTACTTC. Protein product: CAIGAAEETQYF.

This chain links TRBV30 with TRBJ1-4, with 9 bases that match TRBD1. CDR1 is GTSNPN, CDR2 SVGIG, per germline (reference sequence). CDR3 length: 14 amino acids. V dropped 2 bases and J dropped 13; count of bases not matched to a gene: 11. CDR3 in amino acids: CAWSYRDREKRLFF. Here the CDR3 DNA reads TGTGCCTGGAGTTACCGGGACAGGGAGAAAAGACTGTTTTTT.

The chain is built from TRBV11-2 and TRBJ2-3; D not resolved. This CDR3 has 13 amino acids. Germline CDR1 SGHAT, CDR2 FQNNGV. V was cut by 0 bases and J by 2 bases, with 3 bases left in between. The CDR3: CASSLDNTDTQYF. The CDR3 region has the DNA TGTGCCAGCAGCTTAGACAACACAGATACGCAGTATTTT. Filled out from reference TRBV11-2 and TRBJ2-3, the complete variable domain reads EAGVAQSPRYKIIEKRQSVAFWCNPISGHATLYWYQQILGQGPKLLIQFQNNGVVDDSQLPKDRFSAERLKGVDSTLKIQPAKLEDSAVYLCASSLDNTDTQYFGPGTRLTVL.

The chain carries TRBV2 and TRBJ1-1, with D perhaps matching TRBD1 (5 bases). Germline CDR1 is SNHLY and CDR2 is FYNNEI. This CDR3 spans 15 amino acids. Trimming left V 4 bases short and J 1 base short, with 13 bases between. CDR3 coding DNA: TGTGCCAGCAGTGCCCGGACATGGGAGAACACTGAAGCTTTCTTT. Its protein product is CASSARTWENTEAFF. The variable domain in full, completed from reference TRBV2 and TRBJ1-1, reads EPEVTQTPSHQVTQMGQEVILRCVPISNHLYFYWYRQILGQKVEFLVSFYNNEISEKSEIFDDQFSVERPDGSNFTLKIRSTKLEDSAMYFCASSARTWENTEAFFGQGTRLTVV.

The genes are TRBV20-1 and TRBJ1-2, with D unresolved. CDR1 and CDR2 from the germline V gene are DFQATT and SNEGSKA (reference sequence). The CDR3 has 11 amino acids. V lost 4 bases and J 4 bases, leaving 7 bases between the germline ends. DNA of the CDR3: TGCAGTGCTACCGAGGGCTATGGCTACACCTTC. This gives the protein CSATEGYGYTF.

The chain links TRBV7-9 to TRBJ1-4; D unresolved. CDR1 is SEHNR, CDR2 FQNEAQ, per germline (reference sequence). The CDR3 consists of 13 residues. The V gene lost 5 bases and the J gene lost 5 bases, with 9 bases spanning the gap. In DNA, the CDR3 is TGTGCCAGCAGCACGGACGGGAATGAAAAACTGTTTTTT. Protein product: CASSTDGNEKLFF.

The CDR3 nucleotides read TGTGCCAGCAGTCAACTTGGACAGGCTAACTATGGCTACACCTTC. Translation gives CASSQLGQANYGYTF. V is TRBV27 and J is TRBJ1-2; 7 positions agree with TRBD1. Looked up from germline, CDR1 is MNHEY and CDR2 is SMNVEV (reference sequence). V dropped 5 bases and J dropped 0; count of bases not matched to a gene: 6. This CDR3 has 15 amino acids.

The chain has TRBV10-3 and TRBJ2-3; 15 bases are shared with TRBD2. The CDR3 consists of 18 residues. The V segment lost 3 bases and the J segment 0 bases; nucleotides outside the gene matches: 4. Germline CDR1 ENHRY, CDR2 SYGVKD. In DNA, the CDR3 is TGTGCCATCAGTGACGGGACTAGCGGGAGGCTGAGCACAGATACGCAGTATTTT. It yields the protein CAISDGTSGRLSTDTQYF.

The sample holds one count of this clone. The chain is built from TRBV4-1 and TRBJ2-1, with 7 bases that match TRBD2. The CDR3 runs to 13 residues. Losses at the gene ends were 5 bases for V and 5 bases for J; bases not matched to a gene: 3. Germline CDR1 MGHRA, CDR2 YSYEKL. The CDR3 DNA follows: TGCGCCAGCAGCGGACTAGTCCACAATGAGCAGTTCTTC. This sequence encodes CASSGLVHNEQFF.

This rearrangement joins TRBV6-1 to TRBJ1-2; TRBD1 might be the D (6 bases). V lost 5 bases to trimming and J lost 12 bases, with 16 bases between them. Looked up from germline, CDR1 is MNHNS and CDR2 is SASEGT. This CDR3 spans 12 amino acids. The chain's CDR3 is CASSRNGQLDTF. CDR3 nucleotides: TGTGCCAGCAGTCGAAACGGACAGTTGGACACCTTC.

CDR3 bases: TGTGCCAGCAGGCTACAGACTAGCGGCCTCTCCTACGAGCAGTACTTC. As protein: CASRLQTSGLSYEQYF. V is TRBV2 and J is TRBJ2-7, with 9 bases that match TRBD2. Unmatched junction bases numbered 9, after V lost 6 bases and J lost 0 bases. Per germline, CDR1 SNHLY and CDR2 FYNNEI. The CDR3 totals 16 residues.

The chain links TRBV6-5 to TRBJ2-3, with a possible D match to TRBD2 (6 bases). This CDR3 region has 14 residues. The V and J ends lost 4 bases and 7 bases respectively, with 15 bases between them. Germline-derived CDR1 and CDR2 are MNHEY and SVGAGI. The CDR3 region has the DNA TGTGCCAGCAGTTCCCGAGGGGCGGGAAATACGCAGTATTTT. Amino acids: CASSSRGAGNTQYF.

V usage is TRBV5-4 and J usage is TRBJ1-2; D uncertain. This CDR3 region has 12 residues. CDR1 is SGHNT and CDR2 is YYREEE in the germline V gene (reference sequence). V lost 4 bases and J 4 bases, leaving 8 bases between the germline ends. CDR3 protein: CASSTDLYGYTF. CDR3 DNA sequence: TGTGCCAGCAGCACCGACCTCTATGGCTACACCTTC.

The rearrangement links TRBV29-1 to TRBJ1-4; D not resolved. The V gene lost 7 bases and the J gene lost 7 bases, with 16 bases spanning the gap. This CDR3 region has 13 residues. Germline CDR1 reads SQVTM; CDR2 reads ANQGSEA. The CDR3 bases are TGCAGCGGGCGGGGAAGCGGGTCTGAAAAACTGTTTTTT. Its protein is CSGRGSGSEKLFF. The full variable domain, its missing parts supplied by reference TRBV29-1 and TRBJ1-4, is SAVISQKPSRDICQRGTSLTIQCQVDSQVTMMFWYRQQPGQSLTLIATANQGSEATYESGFVIDKFPISRPNLTFSTLTVSNMSPEDSSIYLCSGRGSGSEKLFFGSGTQLSVL.

The CDR3 DNA sequence: TGCGCCAGCAGCTTGGAAGGGAGGGACGGGGATGAGCAGTTCTTC. This sequence encodes CASSLEGRDGDEQFF. The chain links TRBV5-1 to TRBJ2-1; 7 bases match TRBD2. CDR1 is SGHRS, CDR2 YFSETQ, per germline. The V gene end was trimmed by 0 bases and the J gene end by 8 bases; junction bases not matched to a gene: 8. The CDR3 spans 15 residues.

The rearrangement joins TRBV6-1 to TRBJ2-5; D not resolved. The CDR3 totals 12 residues. Germline loops: CDR1 MNHNS, CDR2 SASEGT. The V and J ends lost 3 bases and 5 bases respectively, with 7 bases between them. The CDR3 sequence is CASSDLGETQYF. In DNA form, the CDR3 reads TGTGCCAGCAGTGATCTCGGGGAGACCCAGTACTTC.

This clone was seen only a few times. The CDR3 DNA is TGTGCCAGCAGTGAAGCGAGGGGGACCCAAGCTTTCTTT. Translated, it gives CASSEARGTQAFF. This chain links TRBV6-1 with TRBJ1-1, with D possibly being TRBD1 (6 bases). The germline V and J ends were trimmed by 0 bases and 9 bases, with 11 bases remaining between them. Germline V lookup: CDR1 MNHNS, CDR2 SASEGT. CDR3 length: 13 amino acids.

This chain joins TRBV4-2 and TRBJ2-7; D call uncertain. The CDR3 length is 17 residues. Germline assignment: CDR1 LGHNA and CDR2 YNFKEQ. V shed 0 bases and J shed 2 bases, with 17 bases lying between them. The CDR3 nucleotides read TGTGCCAGCAGCCAAGAAAAAGGGTCAGTTGCCCCCTACGAGCAGTACTTC. This translates into CASSQEKGSVAPYEQYF.

V is TRBV19 and J is TRBJ1-2; perhaps TRBD1 as D (5 bases). V lost 2 bases, J lost 3 bases, and 10 bases lay in between. The CDR3 totals 14 residues. The germline CDR1 and CDR2 sequences are LNHDA and SQIVND (reference sequence). The CDR3 is CASSIRRDYYGYTF. The CDR3, as DNA: TGTGCCAGTAGTATAAGGAGGGACTACTATGGCTACACCTTC.

The V call is TRBV11-2, the J call TRBJ2-2; D gene uncertain. Germline V CDR1 and CDR2: SGHAT, FQNNGV. The CDR3 runs to 14 residues. V was cut by 5 bases and J by 7 bases, with 14 bases left in between. DNA of the CDR3: TGTGCCAGCAGCCCCCGAACAGAGAACGGGGAGCTGTTTTTT. Its translation: CASSPRTENGELFF.

The rearrangement links TRBV6-5 to TRBJ2-7; 12 positions match TRBD2. Per the germline V gene, CDR1 is MNHEY and CDR2 is SVGAGI. This CDR3 contains 15 residues. V lost 6 bases, J lost 2 bases, and 5 bases stayed unmatched. The chain's CDR3 is CASRKLAGGTYEQYF. In nucleotides, the CDR3 is TGTGCCAGCAGGAAACTAGCGGGGGGAACCTACGAGCAGTACTTC.

The gene calls are TRBV10-3 and TRBJ2-1; TRBD2 matches 12 bases. Germline CDR1 is ENHRY and CDR2 is SYGVKD. The trim removed 6 bases at V and 10 bases at J, leaving 10 bases unmatched. The CDR3 is 15 amino acids. The CDR3 sequence is CAISPGLAGPGEQFF. CDR3 nucleotide sequence: TGTGCCATCAGCCCCGGACTAGCGGGACCCGGAGAGCAGTTCTTC.

The chain combines TRBV19 with TRBJ2-3; weak D call: TRBD1 (5 bases). V shed 7 bases and J shed 6 bases, with 17 bases lying between them. The CDR3 spans 14 residues. In germline, CDR1 is LNHDA, CDR2 SQIVND (reference sequence). CDR3 in amino acids: CASTAGRGPDTQYF. In nucleotides, the CDR3 is TGTGCCAGTACCGCCGGTAGGGGCCCGGATACGCAGTATTTT.

This sequence joins TRBV2 and TRBJ2-7; 11 nucleotides align to TRBD2. This CDR3 is 15 amino acids long. V lost 6 bases and J lost 6; bases outside the gene matches: 10. CDR1 and CDR2 from the germline V gene are SNHLY and FYNNEI. The CDR3 region has the DNA TGTGCCAGCAGGGGCCAACTAGCGGGAGTTGCCGAGCAGTACTTC. Its protein is CASRGQLAGVAEQYF.

V and J are TRBV5-1 and TRBJ2-7; no firm D call. The CDR3 length is 14 residues. CDR1 and CDR2 from the germline V gene are SGHRS and YFSETQ. The V and J ends lost 6 bases and 1 base respectively, with 14 bases between them. CDR3 amino acids: CASMLALGSYEQYF. The CDR3 region has the DNA TGCGCCAGCATGCTCGCGCTCGGGTCCTACGAGCAGTACTTC.

This chain uses TRBV28 with TRBJ2-7; TRBD2 agrees at 7 bases. Germline-derived CDR1 and CDR2 are MDHEN and SYDVKM. With 2 bases clipped from V and 3 bases from J, the junction kept 4 bases outside the gene matches. CDR3 length: 14 amino acids. The CDR3 region is CASSLGGSVYEQYF. CDR3 DNA: TGTGCCAGCAGTTTAGGCGGGAGTGTCTACGAGCAGTACTTC.

The gene calls are TRBV27 and TRBJ1-4, with no clear D. This CDR3 is built from 15 residues. CDR1 and CDR2 (germline): MNHEY, SMNVEV (reference sequence). V lost 6 bases, J lost 0 bases, and 11 bases lay in between. In nucleotides, the CDR3 is TGTGCCAGCAGCCCCATGGCCGCAACTAATGAAAAACTGTTTTTT. Protein product: CASSPMAATNEKLFF.

For the CDR3, the DNA is TGTGCCAGCAGCTTAGAAGCGGTCGGCGAGTACGAGCAGTACTTC. Amino acids: CASSLEAVGEYEQYF. The rearrangement uses TRBV7-2 and TRBJ2-7, with a tentative D call TRBD2 (5 bases). Germline lookup yields CDR1 SGHTA and CDR2 FQGNSA. This CDR3 contains 15 residues. V was trimmed by 1 base and J by 4 bases, leaving 14 bases between them.

This clone occurred once. The V call is TRBV5-8, the J call TRBJ1-1; D is unclear. This CDR3 region has 17 residues. V dropped 4 bases and J dropped 0 bases, with 19 bases sitting between them. CDR1 SGHTS and CDR2 YDEGEE come from the germline V gene. CDR3 sequence (DNA): TGTGCCAGCAGCCCCCGTACCACCCCAGTAGTGAACACTGAAGCTTTCTTT. It specifies CASSPRTTPVVNTEAFF.

CDR3 in DNA: TGTGCCAGCAGCTCGATTTGGGCCGGGGAGCTGTTTTTT. Translating gives CASSSIWAGELFF. V usage is TRBV7-8 and J usage is TRBJ2-2, with unresolved D. CDR3 length equals 13 residues. Germline loops: CDR1 SGHVS, CDR2 FQNEAQ. V dropped 4 bases and J dropped 6 bases, with 9 bases sitting between them.